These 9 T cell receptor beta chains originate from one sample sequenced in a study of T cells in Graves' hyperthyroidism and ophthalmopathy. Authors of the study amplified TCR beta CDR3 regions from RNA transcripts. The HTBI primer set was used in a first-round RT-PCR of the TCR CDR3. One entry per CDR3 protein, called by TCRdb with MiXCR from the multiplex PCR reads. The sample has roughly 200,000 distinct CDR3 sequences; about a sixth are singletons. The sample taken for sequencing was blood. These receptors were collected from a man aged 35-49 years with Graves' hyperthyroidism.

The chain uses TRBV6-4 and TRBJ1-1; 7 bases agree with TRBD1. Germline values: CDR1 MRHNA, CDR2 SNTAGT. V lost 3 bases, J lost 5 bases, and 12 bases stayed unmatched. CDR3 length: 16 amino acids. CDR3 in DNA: TGTGCCAGCAGTGATTCGACCTGGACAGGAGGGACTGAAGCTTTCTTT. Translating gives CASSDSTWTGGTEAFF.

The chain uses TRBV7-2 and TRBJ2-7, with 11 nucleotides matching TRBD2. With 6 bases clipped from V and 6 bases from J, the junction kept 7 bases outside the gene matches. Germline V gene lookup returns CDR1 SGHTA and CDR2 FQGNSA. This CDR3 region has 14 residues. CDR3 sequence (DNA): TGTGCCAGCAGGACCGGGACTAGCGGTCGCGAGCAGTACTTC. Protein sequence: CASRTGTSGREQYF.

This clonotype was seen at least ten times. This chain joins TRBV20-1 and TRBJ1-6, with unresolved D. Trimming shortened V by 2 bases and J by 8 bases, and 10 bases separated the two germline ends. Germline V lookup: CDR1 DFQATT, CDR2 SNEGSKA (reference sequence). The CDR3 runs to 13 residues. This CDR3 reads CSARWGSDSPLHF. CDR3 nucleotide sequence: TGCAGTGCTAGATGGGGTAGCGATTCACCCCTCCACTTT.

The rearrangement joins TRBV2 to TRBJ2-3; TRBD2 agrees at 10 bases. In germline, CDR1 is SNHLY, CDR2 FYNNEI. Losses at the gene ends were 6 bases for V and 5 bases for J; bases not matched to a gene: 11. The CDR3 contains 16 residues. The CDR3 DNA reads TGTGCCAGCAGCCGGGAGGGAGCGGGGGGGCAAGATACGCAGTATTTT. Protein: CASSREGAGGQDTQYF.

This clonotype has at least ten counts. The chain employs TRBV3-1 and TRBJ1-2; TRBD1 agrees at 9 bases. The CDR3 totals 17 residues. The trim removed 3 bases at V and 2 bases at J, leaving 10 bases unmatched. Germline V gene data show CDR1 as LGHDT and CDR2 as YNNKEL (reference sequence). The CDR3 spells CASSHRDRAEGNYGYTF. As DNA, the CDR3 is TGTGCCAGCAGCCATCGGGACAGGGCGGAGGGAAACTATGGCTACACCTTC.

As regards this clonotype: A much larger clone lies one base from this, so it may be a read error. The CDR3 protein is CVSSYSTDLDEQFF. CDR3 DNA: TGTGTCAGCAGTTACTCAACGGACCTAGATGAGCAGTTCTTC. This rearrangement joins TRBV6-2 or TRBV6-3 to TRBJ2-1; no definite D call. The CDR3 has 14 amino acids. Germline V gene sequence: CDR1 MNHEY, CDR2 SVGEGT.

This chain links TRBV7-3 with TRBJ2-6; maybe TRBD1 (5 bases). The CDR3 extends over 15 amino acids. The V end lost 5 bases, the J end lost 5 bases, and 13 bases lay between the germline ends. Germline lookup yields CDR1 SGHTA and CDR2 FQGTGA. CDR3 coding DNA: TGTGCCAGCAGCCGACGGACATCTAGGGCCAACGTCCTGACTTTC. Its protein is CASSRRTSRANVLTF. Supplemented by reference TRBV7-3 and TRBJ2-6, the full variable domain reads GAGVSQTPSNKVTEKGKYVELRCDPISGHTALYWYRQSLGQGPEFLIYFQGTGAADDSGLPNDRFFAVRPEGSVSTLKIQRTERGDSAVYLCASSRRTSRANVLTFGAGSRLTVL.

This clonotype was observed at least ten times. In nucleotides, the CDR3 is TGTGCCTGGAACGGGCCCCCTGAGCAGTTCTTC. Residues: CAWNGPPEQFF. The J gene is TRBJ2-1, the V gene TRBV30, with D hard to call. The V gene lost 4 bases and the J gene lost 9 bases, with 10 bases spanning the gap. The CDR3 is 11 amino acids. Per the germline V gene, CDR1 is GTSNPN and CDR2 is SVGIG (reference sequence). Full variable domain (remainder filled in from reference TRBV30 and TRBJ2-1): SQTIHQWPATLVQPVGSPLSLECTVEGTSNPNLYWYRQAAGRGLQLLFYSVGIGQISSEVPQNLSASRPQDRQFILSSKKLLLSDSGFYLCAWNGPPEQFFGPGTRLTVL.

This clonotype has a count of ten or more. This CDR3 is CSAPDLGGADTQYF. The CDR3 nucleotides read TGCAGTGCTCCCGACTTGGGTGGCGCAGATACGCAGTATTTT. The V call is TRBV20-1, the J call TRBJ2-3; D ambiguous. This CDR3 contains 14 residues. The V and J ends lost 5 bases and 4 bases respectively, with 16 bases between them. CDR1 and CDR2 from the germline V gene are DFQATT and SNEGSKA (reference sequence).